A selection of T cell receptor beta chains follows, all from one sample in a study of blood T cell repertoires in COVID-19. Some clones are missing from TCRdb's copy, which holds only in-frame ones; the method was immunoSEQ multiplex PCR. Of about 87,000 clones in the sample, around four fifths were seen once. The sequenced material came from peripheral blood. The source is a woman between 70 and 85 years old with acute or convalescent COVID-19. The CDR3 runs from the conserved cysteine through the conserved F or W.

j_gene: TRBJ1-2; v_gene: TRBV30; CDR3aa: CAWSVLGQGIGGYTF
j_gene: TRBJ1-4; v_gene: TRBV3-1/TRBV3-2; CDR3aa: CASSPSQGILEKLFF
j_gene: TRBJ1-2; v_gene: TRBV7-9; CDR3aa: CASTPLGSNYGYTF
j_gene: TRBJ1-2; v_gene: TRBV12-5; CDR3aa: CASALDGGAVGYTF
j_gene: TRBJ2-5; v_gene: TRBV11-2; CDR3aa: CASSGRGNQETQYF
j_gene: TRBJ2-7; v_gene: TRBV7-9; CDR3aa: CASSLQTYEQYF
j_gene: TRBJ1-5; v_gene: TRBV2; CDR3aa: CASSRDNNQPQHF
j_gene: TRBJ1-1; v_gene: TRBV9; CDR3aa: CASSGWVGTAVNTEAFF
j_gene: TRBJ2-3; v_gene: TRBV18; CDR3aa: CASSPPRPTDTQYF
j_gene: TRBJ2-7; v_gene: TRBV3-1/TRBV3-2; CDR3aa: CASSPRRGEIYEQYF
j_gene: TRBJ2-1; v_gene: TRBV6-6; CDR3aa: CASTRGFYNEQFF
j_gene: TRBJ2-3; v_gene: TRBV5-1; CDR3aa: CASSLWTGGETDTQYF
j_gene: TRBJ2-5; v_gene: TRBV18; CDR3aa: CASSSRTGRGETQYF
j_gene: TRBJ1-1; v_gene: TRBV5-1; CDR3aa: CASSLDGPAVTEAFF
j_gene: TRBJ1-4; v_gene: TRBV7-9; CDR3aa: CASSSGQTWDEKLFF
j_gene: TRBJ2-2; v_gene: TRBV9; CDR3aa: CASRNFEANTGELFF
j_gene: TRBJ1-1; v_gene: TRBV28; CDR3aa: CASSLWTAGTEAFF
j_gene: TRBJ1-5; v_gene: TRBV3-1/TRBV3-2; CDR3aa: CASSLGTDNQPQHF
j_gene: TRBJ1-4; v_gene: TRBV4-1; CDR3aa: CASSPTGFNEKLFF
j_gene: TRBJ2-2; v_gene: TRBV11-3; CDR3aa: CASSLGQGMGTGELFF
j_gene: TRBJ1-2; v_gene: TRBV6-6; CDR3aa: CASRRDRGYGYTF
j_gene: TRBJ1-5; v_gene: TRBV6-5; CDR3aa: CASRVIQGQPQHF
j_gene: TRBJ2-2; v_gene: TRBV30; CDR3aa: CAWSTWTGGGELFF
j_gene: TRBJ2-1; v_gene: TRBV5-1; CDR3aa: CASSPTGIYNEQFF
j_gene: TRBJ1-2; v_gene: TRBV3-1/TRBV3-2; CDR3aa: CASSQDWEGSYGYTF
j_gene: TRBJ2-7; v_gene: TRBV6-5; CDR3aa: CASRPSGYEQYF